This paragraph covers one T cell receptor beta chain sequence. What it binds is unknown. This sample was included in a study of T cells after posttransplantation cyclophosphamide. General study findings and limits: After PTCy, TRB diversity resembled that of CNI/methotrexate controls. Donor CD8+ memory clones often dominated recipient blood repertoires at later times.

Assay: immunoSEQ multiplex PCR; the TCRdb copy retains only in-frame clones and omits some. The table shows about 1,300 clones, with 74% occurring only once. The CDR3 extends over 13 amino acids. Sequencing was performed on memory CD8+ T cells sorted from blood. The receptor was derived from a man aged 50 to 59 in good health, CMV-negative, and a related stem cell transplant donor. V usage is TRBV12-1 and J usage is TRBJ2-7; TRBD2 is the table's D call, not checked against the DNA. TRBV12-1 is noted as a pseudogene. CDR3 residues: CASPFGDSRAQYF. CDR3 sequence (DNA): TGTGCCAGCCCCTTTGGAGACTCGAGGGCGCAGTACTTC.